These T cell receptor beta chains were read from a single sample in a study of shared clonotypes between healthy human individuals. Profiling relied on immunoSEQ multiplex PCR, and the TCRdb table lists in-frame clones only, not all of them. Of approximately 100,000 clones listed, 68% are singletons. Source material: memory CD8+ T cells sorted from blood. These receptors were obtained from a woman younger than 45 in good health. CDR3s include the opening cysteine and the closing phenylalanine or tryptophan. The order of the fields is V gene, clone size, D gene, J gene, CDR3 DNA, CDR3 protein. The D gene is left open where the match is weak. Clone size is stated in some rows and not others, as once, few, many or a class when expanded.

v_call: TRBV19
clone_size: NA
d_call: NA
j_call: TRBJ1-5
cdr3_nt: TGTGCCAGTAGTATAGGTCACAACAATCAGCCCCAGCATTTT
cdr3_aa: CASSIGHNNQPQHF

v_call: TRBV6-5
clone_size: once
d_call: NA
j_call: TRBJ2-5
cdr3_nt: TGTGCCAGCAGTTACTGGGCAGGGATGGAGACCCAGTACTTC
cdr3_aa: CASSYWAGMETQYF

v_call: TRBV4-1
clone_size: NA
d_call: NA
j_call: TRBJ1-1
cdr3_nt: TGCGCCAGCAGGGTTAACAGGGTTCTGAACACTGAAGCTTTCTTT
cdr3_aa: CASRVNRVLNTEAFF

v_call: TRBV25-1
clone_size: once
d_call: NA
j_call: TRBJ1-6
cdr3_nt: TGTGCCAGCAGTGATCCATCCGGGACGGTCAATTCACCCCTCCACTTT
cdr3_aa: CASSDPSGTVNSPLHF

v_call: TRBV5-1
clone_size: NA
d_call: TRBD1
j_call: TRBJ2-7
cdr3_nt: TGCGCCAGCAGCTTGGAACCTAGGGGGCGCGGTGTTAAGGAAACCTACGAGCAGTACTTC
cdr3_aa: CASSLEPRGRGVKETYEQYF

v_call: TRBV7-8
clone_size: few
d_call: TRBD1
j_call: TRBJ2-7
cdr3_nt: TGTGCCAGCAGCTTAGAAGCCGGGACAGGGATCTACGAGCAGTACTTC
cdr3_aa: CASSLEAGTGIYEQYF

v_call: TRBV25-1
clone_size: many
d_call: NA
j_call: TRBJ1-2
cdr3_nt: TGTGCCAGCAGTGCCACGACGGATAACTATGGCTACACCTTC
cdr3_aa: CASSATTDNYGYTF

v_call: TRBV4-1
clone_size: NA
d_call: TRBD2
j_call: TRBJ2-7
cdr3_nt: TGCGCCAGCAGCCAAGAACCGGGACTAGCGGACTACGAGCAGTACTTC
cdr3_aa: CASSQEPGLADYEQYF

v_call: TRBV7-8
clone_size: NA
d_call: TRBD1
j_call: TRBJ1-2
cdr3_nt: TGTGCCAGCAGCTTAGGCGAGGGGACAGGGGGCTTGACTTACTATGGCTACACCTTC
cdr3_aa: CASSLGEGTGGLTYYGYTF

v_call: TRBV7-8
clone_size: NA
d_call: TRBD2
j_call: TRBJ2-3
cdr3_nt: TGTGCCAGCAGCGAGCGGGAGGGCCACGATACGCAGTATTTT
cdr3_aa: CASSEREGHDTQYF